The sample holds many counts of the clone carrying this T cell receptor beta chain. The antigen is not known. This sample was included in a study of CD8 T cells in ankylosing spondylitis. The CDR3 is made up of 19 amino acids. Unmatched junction bases numbered 6, after V lost 0 bases and J lost 3 bases. From germline, CDR1 is SGHTA and CDR2 FQGNSA. In making TCR beta libraries, quantitative 5'-RACE with molecular barcodes was used. TCRdb used MiXCR to reprocess the 5' RACE reads, holding one entry per CDR3 protein. The sample shows around 130,000 distinct CDR3 sequences, around 7% of them seen only once. Overall study findings and caveats: Made up of fewer than ten highly homologous variants, a TCR beta motif appeared characteristic of ankylosing spondylitis blood. Matched ankylosing spondylitis synovial fluid reportedly showed significant enrichment of disease-linked clones. CD8+ cells made up the disease-linked clones, which were relatively rare in peripheral blood.

The TCR was taken from a male donor with ankylosing spondylitis or in good health (not recorded which). This rearrangement joins TRBV7-2 to TRBJ2-1; 15 nucleotides align to TRBD2. The sequenced material came from blood, either unsorted or a sorted T cell fraction (not recorded which). CDR3 loop: CASSLASGLAGGDYNEQFF. CDR3 sequence (DNA): TGTGCCAGCAGCTTAGCGTCCGGACTAGCGGGAGGGGACTACAATGAGCAGTTCTTC. The full variable domain, its missing parts supplied by reference TRBV7-2 and TRBJ2-1, is GAGVSQSPSNKVTEKGKDVELRCDPISGHTALYWYRQSLGQGLEFLIYFQGNSAPDKSGLPSDRFSAERTGGSVSTLTIQRTQQEDSAVYLCASSLASGLAGGDYNEQFFGPGTRLTVL.